This T cell receptor beta chain was sequenced for a study of cytomegalovirus exposure and HLA in healthy donors. PCR involved 60 Vbeta and 13 Jbeta primers. TCRdb's table, derived via immunoSEQ multiplex PCR, lists solely in-frame clones and lacks some. Of 150,000 or so clones listed, approximately 80% were seen once; the top ten hold 0.75% to 0.9%. In the case of this clone: The antigen is unknown.

Findings of the study overall: Upon later analysis, HLA-associated TCR beta chains proved more clonally expanded than other, equally common chains. About 87% or about 30% of the time was how often most TCR beta V segments were productive, according to an earlier analysis. It was only CMV serostatus that was available as immune exposure information. It was reported in a later analysis that an Asian-associated ancestry cluster showed fewer N-insertions than the approximately 690-donor mean.

This sequence originates from a woman aged 18-29 years in good health and CMV-seronegative. Sequences were obtained from PBMCs.

CDR3: CASTLRAGTNYGYTF. Here the CDR3 DNA reads TGCGCCAGCACCTTGCGGGCCGGTACAAACTATGGCTACACCTTC. This chain links TRBV4-1 with TRBJ1-2; unclear D gene. Germline V lookup: CDR1 MGHRA, CDR2 YSYEKL. Trimming removed 7 bases from V and 2 bases from J, with 17 bases in between. CDR3 length: 15 amino acids.